These T cell receptor beta chains were read from a single sample in a study of T cell clones after liver transplantation. Measured with immunoSEQ multiplex PCR; TCRdb has only the in-frame clones, and not every one. The table shows roughly 20,000 clones, with 75% to 85% occurring only once. The source material was CD8+ T cells from blood, sampled about 50 months after liver transplant. These receptor sequences come from a human patient who received a liver transplant. Some T cells may trace back to the graft donor. Each CDR3 is given with its conserved first and last residue. Each record gives: CDR3 length, J gene, V gene, D gene, clone size, CDR3 protein, CDR3 DNA. The D gene is left open where the match is weak. Expanded clones are given a class, and other clones once, few, many or no size at all.

>12|TRBJ2-7|TRBV4-3|.|.
CASSQGLGEQYF
TGCGCCAGCAGCCAAGGATTGGGGGAGCAGTACTTC
>13|TRBJ1-5|TRBV6-5|TRBD1|.
CATTNRGNQPQHF
TGTGCCACCACCAACAGGGGTAATCAGCCCCAGCATTTT
>17|TRBJ1-2|TRBV5-6|.|.
CASSSKTEWGRGYGYTF
TGTGCCAGCAGCTCGAAGACTGAGTGGGGGAGAGGTTATGGCTACACCTTC
>18|TRBJ2-1|TRBV9|TRBD2|once
CASSVEVAGGISYNEQFF
TGTGCCAGCAGCGTGGAGGTGGCGGGAGGGATCTCCTACAATGAGCAGTTCTTC
>14|TRBJ1-1|TRBV4-3|.|.
CASSPSWRGTEAFF
TGCGCCAGCAGCCCGTCTTGGAGGGGCACTGAAGCTTTCTTT
>12|TRBJ2-7|TRBV4-1|.|.
CASSQTSSEQYF
TGCGCCAGCAGCCAAACTAGCTCCGAGCAGTACTTC
>15|TRBJ2-5|TRBV4-1|TRBD2|few
CASSHKIAGSGTQYF
TGCGCCAGCAGCCACAAGATAGCGGGGTCAGGGACCCAGTACTTC
>16|TRBJ2-1|TRBV4-3|.|.
CASSQPGRSSYNEQFF
TGCGCCAGCAGCCAACCCGGACGAAGCTCCTACAATGAGCAGTTCTTC
>16|TRBJ1-1|TRBV9|TRBD1|.
CASSVGNGGGGTEAFF
TGTGCCAGCAGCGTAGGGAACGGAGGGGGCGGCACTGAAGCTTTCTTT
>13|TRBJ1-1|TRBV6-5|.|.
CASVQDQNTEAFF
TGTGCCAGCGTTCAGGACCAGAACACTGAAGCTTTCTTT
>16|TRBJ2-5|TRBV7-9|TRBD2|.
CASSLPGTSFQETQYF
TGTGCCAGCAGCTTACCTGGGACTAGCTTCCAAGAGACCCAGTACTTC
>13|TRBJ2-1|TRBV4-3|TRBD2|.
CASSPSPAGLTFF
TGCGCCAGCAGCCCCTCCCCCGCGGGACTAACCTTCTTC
>15|TRBJ1-5|TRBV28|.|few
CASSLVTATNQPQHF
TGTGCCAGCAGTTTAGTGACGGCTACCAATCAGCCCCAGCATTTT
>14|TRBJ2-2|TRBV4-1|TRBD1|.
CASTRTGGHGELFF
TGCGCCAGCACCCGGACAGGGGGCCACGGGGAGCTGTTTTTT
>13|TRBJ2-7|TRBV5-6|.|.
CASSLQQGYEQYF
TGTGCCAGCAGCTTGCAACAGGGCTACGAGCAGTACTTC
>12|TRBJ2-3|TRBV9|.|.
CASSLLGDTQYF
TGTGCCAGCAGCCTATTGGGGGATACGCAGTATTTT
>19|TRBJ2-5|TRBV5-5|TRBD2|.
CASSLAGSSGRPSLETQYF
TGTGCCAGCAGCTTGGCTGGGTCTAGCGGGAGGCCCTCACTGGAGACCCAGTACTTC
>14|TRBJ2-3|TRBV6-5|.|.
CASSKGEVADTQYF
TGTGCCAGCAGTAAAGGGGAAGTAGCGGATACGCAGTATTTT
>16|TRBJ2-1|TRBV19|TRBD2|.
CASSRGGLAGENEQFF
TGTGCCAGTAGTAGGGGGGGACTAGCGGGTGAGAATGAGCAGTTCTTC
>15|TRBJ1-3|TRBV6-5|.|.
CASSYDDVGGNTIYF
TGTGCCAGCAGTTACGATGACGTTGGAGGAAACACCATATATTTT
>14|TRBJ2-1|TRBV13|TRBD1|.
CASRPTGGTGEQFF
TGTGCCAGCAGACCTACAGGGGGAACGGGGGAGCAGTTCTTC
>15|TRBJ2-2|TRBV9|.|few
CASSGLGGVPGELFF
TGTGCCAGCAGCGGACTAGGAGGAGTACCCGGGGAGCTGTTTTTT
>16|TRBJ2-3|TRBV5-5|.|few
CASSLFSAASTDTQYF
TGTGCCAGCAGCTTATTCTCCGCCGCGAGCACAGATACGCAGTATTTT
>17|TRBJ1-2|TRBV10-2|.|once
CASSESGGARFDYGYTF
TGCGCCAGCAGTGAGTCGGGGGGGGCCAGGTTCGACTATGGCTACACCTTC
>15|TRBJ2-2|TRBV5-1|.|.
CASSLGQAITGELFF
TGCGCCAGCAGCTTGGGACAGGCAATCACCGGGGAGCTGTTTTTT
>16|TRBJ2-3|TRBV11-3|TRBD1|.
CASSSRQGSSTDTQYF
TGTGCCAGCAGCTCGAGACAGGGCTCGAGCACAGATACGCAGTATTTT
>15|TRBJ1-1|TRBV14|.|.
CASSRMPGLGAEAFF
TGTGCCAGCAGCCGAATGCCGGGCCTGGGCGCTGAAGCTTTCTTT
>14|TRBJ2-5|TRBV13|.|.
CASSSWRDQETQYF
TGTGCCAGCAGCTCATGGCGGGACCAAGAGACCCAGTACTTC
>11|TRBJ2-3|TRBV6-6|.|.
CASTGVDTQYF
TGTGCCAGCACCGGTGTCGATACGCAGTATTTT
>13|TRBJ2-3|TRBV7-8|TRBD2|.
CASSLETSGNGYF
TGTGCCAGCAGCTTAGAAACTAGCGGGAATGGGTATTTT
>15|TRBJ2-7|TRBV2|.|.
CASSESQGTSYEQYF
TGTGCCAGCAGTGAAAGTCAGGGAACTTCCTACGAGCAGTACTTC
>15|TRBJ2-1|TRBV5-6|TRBD2|few
CASSWLSGASNEQFF
TGTGCCAGCAGCTGGCTCAGCGGGGCTAGCAATGAGCAGTTCTTC
>15|TRBJ2-3|TRBV19|.|.
CASRPGGFYTDTQYF
TGTGCCAGTAGGCCGGGCGGCTTTTACACAGATACGCAGTATTTT
>15|TRBJ1-2|TRBV5-5|.|once
CASSLALGGAVGYTF
TGTGCCAGCAGCTTGGCCCTTGGGGGGGCGGTTGGCTACACCTTC
>16|TRBJ1-5|TRBV4-1|.|.
CASSQVQSASNQPQHF
TGCGCCAGCAGCCAAGTTCAGTCAGCAAGCAATCAGCCCCAGCATTTT
>15|TRBJ2-1|TRBV19|TRBD2|.
CASSMSSGSFDEQFF
TGTGCCAGTAGTATGTCTAGCGGGAGTTTCGATGAGCAGTTCTTC
>14|TRBJ2-5|TRBV5-8|.|.
CASFPRAAQETQYF
TGTGCCAGCTTCCCCAGGGCGGCCCAAGAGACCCAGTACTTC
>15|TRBJ1-4|TRBV6-6|TRBD1|.
CASRPGTGVNEKLFF
TGTGCCAGCAGGCCCGGGACAGGGGTTAATGAAAAACTGTTTTTT
>14|TRBJ2-7|TRBV5-7|.|.
CASSDPTEEYEQYF
TGTGCCAGCAGCGACCCAACAGAGGAGTACGAGCAGTACTTC
>17|TRBJ2-1|TRBV7-9|TRBD2|few
CASSLTRLAGRYDEQFF
TGTGCCAGCAGCTTAACTCGACTAGCGGGAAGGTACGATGAGCAGTTCTTC
>13|TRBJ1-5|TRBV6-1|TRBD1|.
CASNNRGNQPQHF
TGTGCCAGCAATAACAGGGGAAATCAGCCCCAGCATTTT
>14|TRBJ2-7|TRBV6-1|.|.
CASIQEGSAHEQYF
TGTGCCAGCATCCAGGAGGGTAGCGCCCACGAGCAGTACTTC
>14|TRBJ2-3|TRBV4-1|.|.
CASSPSDSTDTQYF
TGCGCCAGCAGCCCTTCGGACTCCACAGATACGCAGTATTTT
>12|TRBJ2-7|TRBV13|.|.
CASSLNSYEQYF
TGTGCCAGCAGCCTAAACTCCTACGAGCAGTACTTC
>14|TRBJ1-2|TRBV7-9|TRBD1|.
CASTDRGDSKEYTF
TGTGCCAGCACCGACCGGGGGGACAGTAAGGAGTACACCTTC
>16|TRBJ2-2|TRBV6-5|.|.
CASSYSQGGWTGELFF
TGTGCCAGCAGTTACTCGCAGGGGGGATGGACCGGGGAGCTGTTTTTT
>12|TRBJ1-2|TRBV5-6|.|.
CASSGDTYGYTF
TGTGCCAGCAGCGGAGACACCTATGGCTACACCTTC
>15|TRBJ2-5|TRBV4-3|TRBD2|.
CASSEILAGWETQYF
TGCGCCAGCAGCGAGATACTAGCGGGGTGGGAGACCCAGTACTTC
>12|TRBJ2-7|TRBV6-6|.|.
CASSSSSAEQYF
TGTGCCAGCAGTTCCTCCTCGGCCGAGCAGTACTTC
>14|TRBJ1-5|TRBV5-6|.|once
CASSLEGSSQPQHF
TGTGCCAGCAGCTTGGAGGGGTCGTCTCAGCCCCAGCATTTT
>15|TRBJ1-6|TRBV19|TRBD1|.
CATLPPGQGNSPLHF
TGTGCCACCCTCCCCCCGGGACAGGGGAATTCACCCCTCCACTTT
>13|TRBJ1-2|TRBV5-6|.|.
CASSLQGGYGYTF
TGTGCCAGCAGCTTACAGGGTGGCTATGGCTACACCTTC